This T cell receptor beta chain was captured in a study of regulatory T cells in long-lasting Graves disease. The time point: newly diagnosed GD, antithyroid drugs for less than 3 months. Preparation of the TCR library used RNA extracted from PBMCs. This clonotype was seen ten or more times. Construction of TCR beta libraries relied on iRepertoire HTBI primers and on Arm-PCR targeting CDR3 regions. TCRdb fed the multiplex PCR reads into MiXCR, producing one record per CDR3 protein. The profile shows under 500,000 distinct CDR3 sequences, approximately 16% of them singletons. Trimming cost V 2 bases and J 2 bases; bases outside gene matches: 9. Germline assignment: CDR1 KGHSH and CDR2 LQKENI. The CDR3 has 16 amino acids. The data were also submitted as part of a second study, on T cells in Graves' hyperthyroidism and ophthalmopathy.

This clonotype originated in a woman aged 25 to 45 with Graves disease. Sequenced here: peripheral blood mononuclear cells (PBMCs), sampled at new diagnosis, from a patient treated with antithyroid drugs. The chain uses TRBV18 and TRBJ2-7; 7 positions agree with TRBD1. The CDR3 protein is CASSPVDREVTYEQYF. The CDR3 DNA follows: TGTGCCAGCTCACCAGTTGACAGGGAAGTGACCTACGAGCAGTACTTC.